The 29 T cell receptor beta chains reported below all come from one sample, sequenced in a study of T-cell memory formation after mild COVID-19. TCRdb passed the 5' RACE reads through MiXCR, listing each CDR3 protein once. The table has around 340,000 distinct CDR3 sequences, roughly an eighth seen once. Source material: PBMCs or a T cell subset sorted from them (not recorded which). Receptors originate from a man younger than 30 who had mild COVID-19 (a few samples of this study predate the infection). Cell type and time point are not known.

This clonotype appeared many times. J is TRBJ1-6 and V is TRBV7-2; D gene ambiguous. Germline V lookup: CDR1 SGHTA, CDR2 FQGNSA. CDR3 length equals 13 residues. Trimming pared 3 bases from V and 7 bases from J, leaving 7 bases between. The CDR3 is CASSFGPNSPLHF. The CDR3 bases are TGTGCCAGCAGCTTCGGACCAAATTCACCCCTCCACTTT.

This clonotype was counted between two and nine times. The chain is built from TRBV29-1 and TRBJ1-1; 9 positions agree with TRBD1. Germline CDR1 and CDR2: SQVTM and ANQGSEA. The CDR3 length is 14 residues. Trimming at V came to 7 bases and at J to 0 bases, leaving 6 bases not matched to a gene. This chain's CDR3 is CSAPGQGMNTEAFF. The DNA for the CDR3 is TGCAGCGCCCCGGGACAGGGAATGAACACTGAAGCTTTCTTT.

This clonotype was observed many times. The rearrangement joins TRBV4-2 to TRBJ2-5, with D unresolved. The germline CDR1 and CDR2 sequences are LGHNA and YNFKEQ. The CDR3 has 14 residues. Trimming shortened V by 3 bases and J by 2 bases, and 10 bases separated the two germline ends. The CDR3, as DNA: TGTGCCAGCAGCCAGAATCTTGGGCAAGAGACCCAGTACTTC. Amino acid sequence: CASSQNLGQETQYF.

This CDR3 is CASSLGTGGGWTEAFF. The CDR3 DNA sequence: TGTGCCAGCAGTTTGGGGACAGGGGGCGGGTGGACTGAAGCTTTCTTT. The rearrangement links TRBV27 to TRBJ1-1; 12 nucleotides line up with TRBD1. The germline V gene has CDR1 MNHEY and CDR2 SMNVEV (reference sequence). V shed 3 bases and J 5 bases; nucleotides not matched to a gene: 7. CDR3 length: 16 amino acids.

This CDR3 is CASSNGDRVYGYTF. The CDR3 DNA is TGTGCCAGCAGCAACGGGGACAGGGTCTATGGCTACACCTTC. This chain joins TRBV7-9 and TRBJ1-2; 9 bases map to TRBD1. The germline CDR1 and CDR2 sequences are SEHNR and FQNEAQ (reference sequence). V lost 5 bases, J lost 4 bases, and 5 bases stayed unmatched. There are 14 residues in the CDR3.

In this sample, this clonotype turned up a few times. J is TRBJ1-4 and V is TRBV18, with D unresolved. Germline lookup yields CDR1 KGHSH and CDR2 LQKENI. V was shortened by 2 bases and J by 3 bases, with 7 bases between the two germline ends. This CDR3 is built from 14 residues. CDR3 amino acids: CASSPDWPNEKLFF. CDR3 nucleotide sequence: TGTGCCAGCTCACCAGACTGGCCTAATGAAAAACTGTTTTTT.

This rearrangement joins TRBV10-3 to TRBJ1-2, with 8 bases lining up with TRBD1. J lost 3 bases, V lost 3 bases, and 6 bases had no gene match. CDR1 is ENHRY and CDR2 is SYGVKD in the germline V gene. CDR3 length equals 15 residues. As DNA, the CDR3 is TGTGCCATCAGTGAAGCACTACAGGGGGACTATGGCTACACCTTC. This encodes CAISEALQGDYGYTF.

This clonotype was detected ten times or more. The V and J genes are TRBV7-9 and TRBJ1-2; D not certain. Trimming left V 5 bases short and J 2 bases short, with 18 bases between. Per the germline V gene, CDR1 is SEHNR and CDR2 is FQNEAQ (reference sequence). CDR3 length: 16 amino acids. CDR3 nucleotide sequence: TGTGCCAGCAGCCGTCTTTCCCACGGGGAAAACTATGGCTACACCTTC. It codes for CASSRLSHGENYGYTF.

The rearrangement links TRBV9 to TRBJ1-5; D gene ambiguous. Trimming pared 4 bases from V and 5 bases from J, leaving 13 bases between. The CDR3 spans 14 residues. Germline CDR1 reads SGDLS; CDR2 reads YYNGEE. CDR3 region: CASSTDGGYQPQHF. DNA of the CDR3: TGTGCCAGCAGCACAGACGGAGGGTATCAGCCCCAGCATTTT.

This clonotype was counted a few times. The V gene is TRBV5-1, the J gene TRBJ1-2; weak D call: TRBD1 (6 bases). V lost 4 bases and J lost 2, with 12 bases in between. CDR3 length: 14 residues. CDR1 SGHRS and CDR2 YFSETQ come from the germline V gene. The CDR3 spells CASSPQTGNYGYTF. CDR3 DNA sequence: TGCGCCAGCAGCCCGCAGACAGGCAACTATGGCTACACCTTC.

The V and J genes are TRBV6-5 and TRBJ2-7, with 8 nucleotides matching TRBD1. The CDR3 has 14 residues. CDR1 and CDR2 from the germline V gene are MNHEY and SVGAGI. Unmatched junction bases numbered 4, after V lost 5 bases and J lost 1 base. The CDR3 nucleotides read TGTGCCAGCAGTAGGGACAGGTGGTCCTACGAGCAGTACGTC. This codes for CASSRDRWSYEQYV.

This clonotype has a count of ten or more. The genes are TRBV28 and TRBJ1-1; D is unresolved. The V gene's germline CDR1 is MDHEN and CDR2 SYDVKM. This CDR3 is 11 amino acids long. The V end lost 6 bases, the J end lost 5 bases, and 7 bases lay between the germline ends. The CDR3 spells CASSPGTEAFF. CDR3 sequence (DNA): TGTGCCAGCAGCCCCGGGACTGAAGCTTTCTTT. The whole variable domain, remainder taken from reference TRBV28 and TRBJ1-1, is DVKVTQSSRYLVKRTGEKVFLECVQDMDHENMFWYRQDPGLGLRLIYFSYDVKMKEKGDIPEGYSVSREKKERFSLILESASTNQTSMYLCASSPGTEAFFGQGTRLTVV.

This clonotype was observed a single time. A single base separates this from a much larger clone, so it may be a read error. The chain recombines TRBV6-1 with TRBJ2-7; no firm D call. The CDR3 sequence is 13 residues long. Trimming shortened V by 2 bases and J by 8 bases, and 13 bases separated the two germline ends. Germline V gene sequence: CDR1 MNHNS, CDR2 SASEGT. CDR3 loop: CASSESSFHKQYF. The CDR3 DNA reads TGTGCCAGCAGTGAATCCTCTTTCCACAAGCAGTACTTC.

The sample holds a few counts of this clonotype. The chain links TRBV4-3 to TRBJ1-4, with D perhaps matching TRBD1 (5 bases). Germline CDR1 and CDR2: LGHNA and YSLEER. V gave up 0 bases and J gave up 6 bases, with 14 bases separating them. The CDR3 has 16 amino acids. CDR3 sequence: CASSQDLRGTYEKLFF. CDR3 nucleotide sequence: TGCGCCAGCAGCCAAGACCTACGGGGCACGTATGAAAAACTGTTTTTT.

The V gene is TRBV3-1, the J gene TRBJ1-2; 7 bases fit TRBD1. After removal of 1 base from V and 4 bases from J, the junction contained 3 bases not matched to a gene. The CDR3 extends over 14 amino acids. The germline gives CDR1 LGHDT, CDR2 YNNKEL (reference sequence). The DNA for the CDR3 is TGTGCCAGCAGCCAAGCCGGGACAGCCTATGGCTACACCTTC. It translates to CASSQAGTAYGYTF.

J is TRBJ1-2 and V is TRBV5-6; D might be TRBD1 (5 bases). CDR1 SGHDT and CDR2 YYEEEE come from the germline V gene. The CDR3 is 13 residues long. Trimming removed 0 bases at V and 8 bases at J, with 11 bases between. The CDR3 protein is CASSLGGLMGYTF. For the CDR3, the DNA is TGTGCCAGCAGCTTGGGGGGCCTGATGGGCTACACCTTC.

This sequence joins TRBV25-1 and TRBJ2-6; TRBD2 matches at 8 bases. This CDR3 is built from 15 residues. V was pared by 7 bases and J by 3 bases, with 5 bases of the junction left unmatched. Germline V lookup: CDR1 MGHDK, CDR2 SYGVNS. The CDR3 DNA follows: TGTGCCAGCACCCGGGGGGGGGATGGGGCCAACGTCCTGACTTTC. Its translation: CASTRGGDGANVLTF.

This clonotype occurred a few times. The CDR3 coding sequence is TGTGCCCAAACCGGGACAGGGGGCATTAACACTGAAGCTTTCTTT. Translation: CAQTGTGGINTEAFF. The J gene is TRBJ1-1, the V gene TRBV7-9; 12 nucleotides agree with TRBD1. The CDR3 has 15 residues. Germline V gene data show CDR1 as SEHNR and CDR2 as FQNEAQ (reference sequence). The V segment lost 11 bases and the J segment 2 bases; nucleotides outside the gene matches: 9.

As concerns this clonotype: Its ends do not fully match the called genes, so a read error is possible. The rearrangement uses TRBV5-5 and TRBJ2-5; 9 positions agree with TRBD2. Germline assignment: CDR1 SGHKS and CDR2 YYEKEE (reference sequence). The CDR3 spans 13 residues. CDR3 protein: CASRKEASGTGNF. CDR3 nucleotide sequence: TGTGCCAGCAGGAAGGAGGCTAGCGGGACTGGGAACTTC.

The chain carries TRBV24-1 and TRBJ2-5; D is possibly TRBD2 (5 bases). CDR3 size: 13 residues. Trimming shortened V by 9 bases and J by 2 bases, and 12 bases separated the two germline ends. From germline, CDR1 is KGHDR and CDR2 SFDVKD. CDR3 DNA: TGTGCCACCGGACCGGGGTATCAAGAGACCCAGTACTTC. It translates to CATGPGYQETQYF.

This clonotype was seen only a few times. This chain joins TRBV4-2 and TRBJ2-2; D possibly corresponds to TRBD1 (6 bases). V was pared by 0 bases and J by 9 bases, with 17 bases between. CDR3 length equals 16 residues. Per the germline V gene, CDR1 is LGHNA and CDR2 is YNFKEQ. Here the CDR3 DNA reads TGTGCCAGCAGCCAAGAAGGAGGACAGTATCACCGGGAGCTGTTTTTT. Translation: CASSQEGGQYHRELFF.

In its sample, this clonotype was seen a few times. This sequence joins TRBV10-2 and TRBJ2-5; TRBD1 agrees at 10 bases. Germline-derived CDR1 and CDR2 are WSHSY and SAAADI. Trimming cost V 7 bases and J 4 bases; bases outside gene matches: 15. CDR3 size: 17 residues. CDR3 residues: CASIPDPGQGRAETQYF. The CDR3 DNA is TGCGCCAGCATTCCAGACCCGGGACAGGGGAGGGCAGAGACCCAGTACTTC.

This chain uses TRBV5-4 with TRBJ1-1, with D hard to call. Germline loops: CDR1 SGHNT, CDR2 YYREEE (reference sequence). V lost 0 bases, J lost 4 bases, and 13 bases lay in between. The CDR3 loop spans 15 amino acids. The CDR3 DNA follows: TGTGCCAGCAGCTTGGTCCGGGTGGAGGGCACTGAAGCTTTCTTT. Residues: CASSLVRVEGTEAFF.

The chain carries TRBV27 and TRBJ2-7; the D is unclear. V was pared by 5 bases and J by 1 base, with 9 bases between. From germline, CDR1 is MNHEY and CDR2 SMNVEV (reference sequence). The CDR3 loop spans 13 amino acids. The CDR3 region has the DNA TGTGCCAGCAGTGAGAGACTGTCCTACGAGCAGTACTTC. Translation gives CASSERLSYEQYF.

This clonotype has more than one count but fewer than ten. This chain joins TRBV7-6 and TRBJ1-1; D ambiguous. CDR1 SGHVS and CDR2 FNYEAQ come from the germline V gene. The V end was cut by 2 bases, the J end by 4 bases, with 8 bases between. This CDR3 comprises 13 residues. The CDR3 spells CASSLKGSTEAFF. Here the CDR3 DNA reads TGTGCCAGCAGCTTAAAGGGTAGCACTGAAGCTTTCTTT.

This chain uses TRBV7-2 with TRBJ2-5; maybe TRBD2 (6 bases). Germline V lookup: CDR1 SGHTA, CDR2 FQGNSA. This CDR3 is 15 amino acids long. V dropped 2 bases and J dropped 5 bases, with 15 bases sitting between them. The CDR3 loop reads CASSLTGVSSETQYF. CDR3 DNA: TGTGCCAGCAGCTTAACGGGAGTTTCCTCGGAGACCCAGTACTTC. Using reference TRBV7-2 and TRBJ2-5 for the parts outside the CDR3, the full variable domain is GAGVSQSPSNKVTEKGKDVELRCDPISGHTALYWYRQSLGQGLEFLIYFQGNSAPDKSGLPSDRFSAERTGGSVSTLTIQRTQQEDSAVYLCASSLTGVSSETQYFGPGTRLLVL.

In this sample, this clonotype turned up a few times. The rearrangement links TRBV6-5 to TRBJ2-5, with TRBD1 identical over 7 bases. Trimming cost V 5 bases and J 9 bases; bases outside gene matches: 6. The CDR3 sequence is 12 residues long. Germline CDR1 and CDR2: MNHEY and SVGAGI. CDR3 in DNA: TGTGCCAGCAGTCGACAGGGCCTGGCCCAGTACTTC. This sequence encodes CASSRQGLAQYF.

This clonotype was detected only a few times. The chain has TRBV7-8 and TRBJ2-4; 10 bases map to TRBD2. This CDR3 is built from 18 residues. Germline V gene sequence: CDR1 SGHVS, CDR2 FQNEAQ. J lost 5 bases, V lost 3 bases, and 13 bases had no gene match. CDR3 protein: CASSFLGVSGGPQNIQYF. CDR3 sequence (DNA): TGTGCCAGCAGCTTCCTCGGGGTTAGCGGGGGGCCACAAAACATTCAGTACTTC. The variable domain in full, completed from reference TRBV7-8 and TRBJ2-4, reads GAGVSQSPRYKVAKRGQDVALRCDPISGHVSLFWYQQALGQGPEFLTYFQNEAQLDKSGLPSDRFFAERPEGSVSTLKIQRTQQEDSAVYLCASSFLGVSGGPQNIQYFGAGTRLSVL.

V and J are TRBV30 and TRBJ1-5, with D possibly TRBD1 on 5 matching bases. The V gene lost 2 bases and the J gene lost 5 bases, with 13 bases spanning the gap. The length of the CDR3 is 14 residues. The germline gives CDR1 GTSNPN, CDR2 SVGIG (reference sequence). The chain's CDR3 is CAWSLDTKDQPQHF. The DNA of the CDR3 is TGTGCCTGGAGTCTGGACACTAAGGATCAGCCCCAGCATTTT.